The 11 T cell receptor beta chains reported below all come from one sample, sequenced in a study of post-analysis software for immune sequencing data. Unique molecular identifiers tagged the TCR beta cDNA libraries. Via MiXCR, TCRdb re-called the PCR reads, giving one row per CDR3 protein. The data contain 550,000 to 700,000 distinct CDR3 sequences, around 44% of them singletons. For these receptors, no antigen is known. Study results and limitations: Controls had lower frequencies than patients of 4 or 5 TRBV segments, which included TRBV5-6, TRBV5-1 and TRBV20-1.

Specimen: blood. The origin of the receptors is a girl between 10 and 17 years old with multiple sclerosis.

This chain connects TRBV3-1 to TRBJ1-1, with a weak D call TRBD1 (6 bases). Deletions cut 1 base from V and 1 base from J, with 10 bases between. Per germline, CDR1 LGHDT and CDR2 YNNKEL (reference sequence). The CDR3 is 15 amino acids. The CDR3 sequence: CASSQVGGANTEAFF. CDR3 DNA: TGTGCCAGCAGCCAAGTGGGGGGGGCGAACACTGAAGCTTTCTTT. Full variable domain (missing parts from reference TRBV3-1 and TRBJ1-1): DTAVSQTPKYLVTQMGNDKSIKCEQNLGHDTMYWYKQDSKKFLKIMFSYNNKELIINETVPNRFSPKSPDKAHLNLHINSLELGDSAVYFCASSQVGGANTEAFFGQGTRLTVV.

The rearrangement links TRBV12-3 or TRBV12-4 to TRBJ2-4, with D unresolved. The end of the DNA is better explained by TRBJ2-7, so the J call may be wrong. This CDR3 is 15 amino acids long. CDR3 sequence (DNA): TGTGCCAGCAGTTTCGCCGCCCAGGCAGGCTACGAGCAGTACTTC. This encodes CASSFAAQAGYEQYF.

The CDR3 is CASSGRTGSEKLFF. In nucleotides, the CDR3 is TGTGCCAGCAGCGGAAGGACAGGGTCTGAAAAACTGTTTTTT. The rearrangement joins TRBV9 to TRBJ1-4; TRBD1 agrees at 8 bases. The CDR3 sequence is 14 residues long. Germline V gene data show CDR1 as SGDLS and CDR2 as YYNGEE. Germline trimming cut 3 bases from V and 7 bases from J; bases unmatched to any gene: 5.

The CDR3 sequence: CASSQEWGTSNQPQHF. The CDR3 bases are TGCGCCAGCAGCCAAGAATGGGGAACCAGCAATCAGCCCCAGCATTTT. The chain uses TRBV4-1 and TRBJ1-5; D is uncertain. Per germline, CDR1 MGHRA and CDR2 YSYEKL. V was clipped by 0 bases and J by 1 base, with 10 bases between them. The CDR3 is 16 residues long.

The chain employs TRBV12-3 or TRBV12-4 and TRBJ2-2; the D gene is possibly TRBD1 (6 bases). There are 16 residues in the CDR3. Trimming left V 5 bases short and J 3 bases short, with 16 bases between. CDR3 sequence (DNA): TGTGCCAGCAGTCTAGTGGGGGCGGCGGACACCGGGGAGCTGTTTTTT. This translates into CASSLVGAADTGELFF.

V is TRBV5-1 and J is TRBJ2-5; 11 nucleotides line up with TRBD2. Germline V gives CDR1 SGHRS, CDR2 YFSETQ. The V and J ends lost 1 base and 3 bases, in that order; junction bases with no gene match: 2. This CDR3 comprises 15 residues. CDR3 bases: TGCGCCAGCAGCTTGAAACTAGCGGGAGAAGAGACCCAGTACTTC. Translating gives CASSLKLAGEETQYF.

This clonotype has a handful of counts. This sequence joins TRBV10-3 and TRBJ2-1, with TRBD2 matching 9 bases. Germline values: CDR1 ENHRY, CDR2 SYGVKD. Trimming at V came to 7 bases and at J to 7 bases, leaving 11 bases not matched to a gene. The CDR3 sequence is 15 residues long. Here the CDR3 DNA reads TGTGCCATCACCGACGAAGCGGGAGGAGGAAATGAGCAGTTCTTC. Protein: CAITDEAGGGNEQFF.

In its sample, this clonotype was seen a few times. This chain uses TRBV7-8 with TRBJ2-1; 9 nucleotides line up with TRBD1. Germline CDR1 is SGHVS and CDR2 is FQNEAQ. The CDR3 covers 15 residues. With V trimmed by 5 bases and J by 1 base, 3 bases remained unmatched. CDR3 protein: CASSQGTGSYNEQFF. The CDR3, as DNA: TGTGCCAGCAGCCAAGGGACAGGGTCCTACAATGAGCAGTTCTTC.

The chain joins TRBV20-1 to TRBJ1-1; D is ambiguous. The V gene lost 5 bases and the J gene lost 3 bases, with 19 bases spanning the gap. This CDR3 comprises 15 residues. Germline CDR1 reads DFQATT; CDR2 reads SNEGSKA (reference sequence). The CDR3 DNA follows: TGCAGTGCTGCCATGGGCCCCGGGAGGGACACTGAAGCTTTCTTT. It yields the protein CSAAMGPGRDTEAFF.

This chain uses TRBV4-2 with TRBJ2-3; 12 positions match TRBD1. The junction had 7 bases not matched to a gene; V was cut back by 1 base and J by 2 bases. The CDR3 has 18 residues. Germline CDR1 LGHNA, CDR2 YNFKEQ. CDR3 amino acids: CASSQGRDRGRTTDTQYF. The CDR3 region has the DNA TGTGCCAGCAGCCAAGGGCGGGACAGGGGGCGAACCACAGATACGCAGTATTTT.

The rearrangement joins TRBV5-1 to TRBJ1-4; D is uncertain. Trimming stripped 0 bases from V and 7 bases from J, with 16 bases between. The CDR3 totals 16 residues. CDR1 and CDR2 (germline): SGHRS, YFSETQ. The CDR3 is CASSLASRVGSEKLFF. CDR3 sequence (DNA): TGCGCCAGCAGCTTGGCCAGTCGGGTGGGAAGTGAAAAACTGTTTTTT.